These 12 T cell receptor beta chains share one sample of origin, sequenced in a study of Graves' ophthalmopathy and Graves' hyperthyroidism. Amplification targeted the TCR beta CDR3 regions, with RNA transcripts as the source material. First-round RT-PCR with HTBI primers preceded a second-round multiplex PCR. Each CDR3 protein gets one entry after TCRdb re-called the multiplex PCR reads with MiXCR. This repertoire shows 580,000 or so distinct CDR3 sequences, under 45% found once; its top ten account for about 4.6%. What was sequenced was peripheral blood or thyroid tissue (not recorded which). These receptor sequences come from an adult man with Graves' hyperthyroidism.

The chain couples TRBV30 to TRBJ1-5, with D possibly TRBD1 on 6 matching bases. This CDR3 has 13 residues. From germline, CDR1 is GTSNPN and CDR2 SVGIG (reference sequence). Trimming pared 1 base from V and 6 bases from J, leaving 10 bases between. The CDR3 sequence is CAWSAGAGQPQHF. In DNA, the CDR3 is TGTGCCTGGAGTGCAGGGGCGGGTCAGCCCCAGCATTTT.

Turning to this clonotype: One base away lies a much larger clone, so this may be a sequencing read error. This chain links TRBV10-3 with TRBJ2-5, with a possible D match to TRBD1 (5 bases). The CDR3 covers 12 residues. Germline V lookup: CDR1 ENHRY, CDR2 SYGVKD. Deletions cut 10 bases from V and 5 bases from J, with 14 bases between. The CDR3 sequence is CATSLKGETQYF. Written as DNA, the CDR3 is TGTGCCACCTCACTGAAGGGGGAGACCCAGTACTTC.

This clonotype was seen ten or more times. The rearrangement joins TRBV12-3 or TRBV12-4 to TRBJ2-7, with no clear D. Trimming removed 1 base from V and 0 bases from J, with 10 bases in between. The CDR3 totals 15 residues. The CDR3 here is CASSLGGLGSYEQYF. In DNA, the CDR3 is TGTGCCAGCAGTTTAGGGGGTCTGGGCTCCTACGAGCAGTACTTC.

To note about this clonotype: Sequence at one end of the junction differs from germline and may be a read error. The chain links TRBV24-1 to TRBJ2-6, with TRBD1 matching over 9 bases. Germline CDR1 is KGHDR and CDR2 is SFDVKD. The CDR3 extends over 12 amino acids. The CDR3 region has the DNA TGTGCCACCAGGACAGGGGGGAACACTGAAGCTTTC. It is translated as CATRTGGNTEAF.

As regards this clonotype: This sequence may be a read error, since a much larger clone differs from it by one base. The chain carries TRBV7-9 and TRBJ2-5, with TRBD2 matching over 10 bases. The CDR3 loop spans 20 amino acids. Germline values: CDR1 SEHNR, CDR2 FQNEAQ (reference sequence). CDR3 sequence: CASSQDRRLAGVGYQGTQYF. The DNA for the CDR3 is TGTGCCAGCAGCCAAGATAGGAGGCTAGCGGGAGTGGGTTACCAAGGGACCCAGTACTTC. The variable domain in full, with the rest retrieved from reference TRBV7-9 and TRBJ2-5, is DTGVSQNPRHKITKRGQNVTFRCDPISEHNRLYWYRQTLGQGPEFLTYFQNEAQLEKSRLLSDRFSAERPKGSFSTLEIQRTEQGDSAMYLCASSQDRRLAGVGYQGTQYFGPGTRLLVL.

CDR3 residues: CSAADGSYEQYV. CDR3 DNA sequence: TGCAGCGCGGCGGACGGTTCCTACGAGCAGTACGTA. The V call is TRBV29-1, the J call TRBJ2-7, with no clear D. The CDR3 runs to 12 residues. The germline gives CDR1 SQVTM, CDR2 ANQGSEA.

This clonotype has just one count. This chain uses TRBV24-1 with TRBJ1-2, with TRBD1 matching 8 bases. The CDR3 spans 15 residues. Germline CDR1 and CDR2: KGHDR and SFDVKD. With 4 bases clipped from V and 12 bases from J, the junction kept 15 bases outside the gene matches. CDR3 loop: CATSEAGTGDSGNTF. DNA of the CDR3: TGTGCCACCAGTGAGGCCGGGACAGGTGACTCTGGAAACACCTTC.

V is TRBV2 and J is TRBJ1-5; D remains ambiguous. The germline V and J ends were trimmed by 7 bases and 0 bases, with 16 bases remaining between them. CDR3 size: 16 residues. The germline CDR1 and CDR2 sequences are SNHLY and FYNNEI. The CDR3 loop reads CASIGGTSHSNQPQHF. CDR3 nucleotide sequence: TGTGCCAGCATTGGAGGTACATCTCATAGCAATCAGCCCCAGCATTTT.

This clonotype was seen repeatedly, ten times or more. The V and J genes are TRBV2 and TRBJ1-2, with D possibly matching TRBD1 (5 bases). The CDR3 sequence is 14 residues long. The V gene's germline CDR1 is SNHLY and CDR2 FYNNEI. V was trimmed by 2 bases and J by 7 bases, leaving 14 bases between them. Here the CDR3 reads CASSEMGQGVGYTF. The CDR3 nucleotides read TGTGCCAGCAGTGAAATGGGTCAAGGGGTTGGCTACACCTTC.

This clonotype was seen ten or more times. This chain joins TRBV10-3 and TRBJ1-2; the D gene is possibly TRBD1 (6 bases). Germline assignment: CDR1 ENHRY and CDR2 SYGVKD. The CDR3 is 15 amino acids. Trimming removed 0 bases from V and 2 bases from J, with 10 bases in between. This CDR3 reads CAISESEGENYGYTF. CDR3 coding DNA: TGTGCCATCAGTGAGTCGGAGGGGGAAAACTATGGCTACACCTTC.

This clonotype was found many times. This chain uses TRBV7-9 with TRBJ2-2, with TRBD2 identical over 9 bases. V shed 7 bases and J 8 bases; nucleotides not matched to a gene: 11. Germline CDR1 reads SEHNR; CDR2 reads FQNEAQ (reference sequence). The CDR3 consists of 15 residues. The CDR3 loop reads CASTPRRGGTGELFF. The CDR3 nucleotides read TGTGCCAGCACCCCCCGGCGGGGGGGCACGGGGGAGCTGTTTTTT.

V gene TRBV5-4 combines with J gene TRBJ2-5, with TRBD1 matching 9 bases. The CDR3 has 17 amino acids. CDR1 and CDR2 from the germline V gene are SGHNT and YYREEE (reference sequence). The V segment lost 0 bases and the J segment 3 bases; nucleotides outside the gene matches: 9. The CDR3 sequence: CASSLDGTGLPKETQYF. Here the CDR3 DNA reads TGTGCCAGCAGCTTGGACGGGACAGGGCTCCCCAAAGAGACCCAGTACTTC. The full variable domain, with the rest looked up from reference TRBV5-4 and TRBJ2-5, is ETGVTQSPTHLIKTRGQQVTLRCSSQSGHNTVSWYQQALGQGPQFIFQYYREEENGRGNFPPRFSGLQFPNYSSELNVNALELDDSALYLCASSLDGTGLPKETQYFGPGTRLLVL.